The 2 T cell receptor beta chains in this list originate from one sample, sequenced in a study of beta chain features in type 1 diabetes. What was sequenced were expressed TCRB transcripts, since all of the isolated RNA had been reverse transcribed. Assay used: immunoSEQ multiplex PCR; TCRdb lists only in-frame clones, some missing. The sample lists nearly 250,000 clones, 13% to 15% occurring once. Sequencing was performed on naive CD4+ T cells from blood. These receptors came from a woman aged 40 to 49 in good health.

CDR3 DNA sequence: TGTGCCAGCAGCACCAGGAATGAAAAACTGTTTTTT. Translated: CASSTRNEKLFF. The genes are TRBV11-2 and TRBJ1-4; D unclear. Trimming took off 5 bases at V and 5 bases at J, with 6 bases between the two ends. The V gene's germline CDR1 is SGHAT and CDR2 FQNNGV. The CDR3 is made up of 12 amino acids.

The chain employs TRBV6-1 and TRBJ1-6; 9 nucleotides line up with TRBD1. The CDR3 totals 13 residues. V lost 8 bases, J lost 10 bases, and 6 bases stayed unmatched. Germline V gives CDR1 MNHNS, CDR2 SASEGT. CDR3 in amino acids: CASCRQGESPLHF. The CDR3 DNA is TGTGCCAGCTGCAGACAGGGGGAATCACCCCTCCACTTT.